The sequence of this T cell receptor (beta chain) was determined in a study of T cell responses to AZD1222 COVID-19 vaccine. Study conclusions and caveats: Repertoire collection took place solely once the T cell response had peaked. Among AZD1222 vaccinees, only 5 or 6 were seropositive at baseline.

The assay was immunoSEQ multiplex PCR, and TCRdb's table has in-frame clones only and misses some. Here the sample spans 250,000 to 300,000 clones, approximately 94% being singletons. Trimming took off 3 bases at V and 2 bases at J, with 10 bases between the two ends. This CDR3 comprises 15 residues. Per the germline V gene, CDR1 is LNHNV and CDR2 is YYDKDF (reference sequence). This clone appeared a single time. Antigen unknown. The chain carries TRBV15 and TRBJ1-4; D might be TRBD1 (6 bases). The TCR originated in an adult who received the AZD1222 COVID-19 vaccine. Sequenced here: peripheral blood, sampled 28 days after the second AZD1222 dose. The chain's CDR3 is CATSRQQGTNEKLFF. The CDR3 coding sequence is TGTGCCACCAGCAGGCAACAGGGTACTAATGAAAAACTGTTTTTT.